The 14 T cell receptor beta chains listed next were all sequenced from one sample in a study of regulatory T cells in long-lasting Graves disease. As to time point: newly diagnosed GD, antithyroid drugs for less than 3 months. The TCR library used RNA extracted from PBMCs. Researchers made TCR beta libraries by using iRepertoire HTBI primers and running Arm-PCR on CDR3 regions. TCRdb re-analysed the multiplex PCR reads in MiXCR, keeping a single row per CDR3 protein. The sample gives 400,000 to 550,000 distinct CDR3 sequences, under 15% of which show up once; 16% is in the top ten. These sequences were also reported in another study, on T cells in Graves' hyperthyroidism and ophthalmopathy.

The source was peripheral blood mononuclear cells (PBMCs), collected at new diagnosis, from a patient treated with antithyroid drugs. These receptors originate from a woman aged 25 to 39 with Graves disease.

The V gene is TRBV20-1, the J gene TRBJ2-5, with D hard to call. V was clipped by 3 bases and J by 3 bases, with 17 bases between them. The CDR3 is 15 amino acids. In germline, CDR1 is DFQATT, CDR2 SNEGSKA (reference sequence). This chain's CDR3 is CSASPRVGLEETQYF. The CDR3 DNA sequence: TGCAGTGCTAGCCCTAGGGTAGGGCTCGAAGAGACCCAGTACTTC.

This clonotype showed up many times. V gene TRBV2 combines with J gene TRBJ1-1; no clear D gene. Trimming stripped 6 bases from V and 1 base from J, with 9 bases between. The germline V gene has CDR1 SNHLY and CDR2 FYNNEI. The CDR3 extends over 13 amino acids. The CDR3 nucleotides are TGTGCCAGCAGGTCGGAACAGAACACTGAAGCTTTCTTT. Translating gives CASRSEQNTEAFF.

The CDR3 DNA reads as TGTGCCAGCAGCCAAGGGAGCAATAGCAATCAGCCCCAGCATTTT. Translated, it gives CASSQGSNSNQPQHF. The gene calls are TRBV3-1 and TRBJ1-5; D is unresolved. This CDR3 is 15 amino acids long. V was clipped by 1 base and J by 0 bases, with 7 bases between them. CDR1 and CDR2 from the germline V gene are LGHDT and YNNKEL (reference sequence). Looking up the rest from reference TRBV3-1 and TRBJ1-5 gives the full variable domain: DTAVSQTPKYLVTQMGNDKSIKCEQNLGHDTMYWYKQDSKKFLKIMFSYNNKELIINETVPNRFSPKSPDKAHLNLHINSLELGDSAVYFCASSQGSNSNQPQHFGDGTRLSIL.

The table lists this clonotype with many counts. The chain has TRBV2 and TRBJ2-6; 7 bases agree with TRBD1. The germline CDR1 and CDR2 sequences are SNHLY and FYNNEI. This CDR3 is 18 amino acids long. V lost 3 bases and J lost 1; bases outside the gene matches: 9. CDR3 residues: CASSDLTGLGSGANVLTF. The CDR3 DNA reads TGTGCCAGCAGTGACCTGACAGGGCTAGGGTCTGGGGCCAACGTCCTGACTTTC.

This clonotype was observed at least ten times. The CDR3 protein is CASSYEGTAYNEQFF. The CDR3 region has the DNA TGTGCCAGCAGCTATGAGGGCACAGCTTACAATGAGCAGTTCTTC. The chain recombines TRBV11-3 with TRBJ2-1; tentative D call: TRBD2 (5 bases). This CDR3 has 15 amino acids. V shed 4 bases and J shed 4 bases, with 14 bases lying between them. Germline V gene sequence: CDR1 SGHNT, CDR2 YENEEA.

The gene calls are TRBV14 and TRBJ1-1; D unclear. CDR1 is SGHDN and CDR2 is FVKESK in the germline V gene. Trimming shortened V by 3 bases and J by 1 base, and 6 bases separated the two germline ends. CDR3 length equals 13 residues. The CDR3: CASSQSQNTEAFF. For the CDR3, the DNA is TGTGCCAGCAGCCAGTCTCAGAACACTGAAGCTTTCTTT.

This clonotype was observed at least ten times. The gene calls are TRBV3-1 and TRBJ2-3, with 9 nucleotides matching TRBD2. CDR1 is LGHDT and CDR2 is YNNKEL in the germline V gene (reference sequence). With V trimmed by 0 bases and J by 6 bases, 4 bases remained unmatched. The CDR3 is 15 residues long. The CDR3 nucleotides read TGTGCCAGCAGCCAAGACGTAGCGGGGGACGATACGCAGTATTTT. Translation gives CASSQDVAGDDTQYF.

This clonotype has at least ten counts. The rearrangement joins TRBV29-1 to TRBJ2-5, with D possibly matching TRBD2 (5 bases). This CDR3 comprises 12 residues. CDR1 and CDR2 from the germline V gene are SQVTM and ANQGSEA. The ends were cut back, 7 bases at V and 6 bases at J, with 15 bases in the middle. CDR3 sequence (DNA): TGCAGCGCCGGACGGGGAGAGAAGACCCAGTACTTC. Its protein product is CSAGRGEKTQYF.

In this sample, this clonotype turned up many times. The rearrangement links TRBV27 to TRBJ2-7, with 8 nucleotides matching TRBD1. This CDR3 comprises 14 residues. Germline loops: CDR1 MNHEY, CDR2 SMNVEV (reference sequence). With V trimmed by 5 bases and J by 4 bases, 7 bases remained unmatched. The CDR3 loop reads CASSRQGKIYEQYF. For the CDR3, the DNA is TGTGCCAGCAGTCGACAGGGGAAGATATACGAGCAGTACTTC.

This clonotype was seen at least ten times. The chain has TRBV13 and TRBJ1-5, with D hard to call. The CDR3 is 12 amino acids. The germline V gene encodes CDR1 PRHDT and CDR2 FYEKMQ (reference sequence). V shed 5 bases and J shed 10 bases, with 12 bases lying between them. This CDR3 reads CASSVRRQPQHF. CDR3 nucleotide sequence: TGTGCCAGCAGCGTTAGGCGCCAACCCCAGCATTTT.

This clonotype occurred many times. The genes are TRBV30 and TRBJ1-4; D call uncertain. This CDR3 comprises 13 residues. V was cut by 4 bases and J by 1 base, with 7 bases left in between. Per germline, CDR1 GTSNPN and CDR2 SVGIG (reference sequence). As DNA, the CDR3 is TGTGCCTGGAATCGGGGAACTAATGAAAAACTGTTTTTT. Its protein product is CAWNRGTNEKLFF. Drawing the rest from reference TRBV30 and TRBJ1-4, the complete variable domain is SQTIHQWPATLVQPVGSPLSLECTVEGTSNPNLYWYRQAAGRGLQLLFYSVGIGQISSEVPQNLSASRPQDRQFILSSKKLLLSDSGFYLCAWNRGTNEKLFFGSGTQLSVL.

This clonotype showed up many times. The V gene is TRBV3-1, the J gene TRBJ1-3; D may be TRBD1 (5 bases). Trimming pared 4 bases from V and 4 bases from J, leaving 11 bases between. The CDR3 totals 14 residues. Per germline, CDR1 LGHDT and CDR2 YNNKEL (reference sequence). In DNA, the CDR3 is TGTGCCAGCAGCCTTCAGGGTGTGGGAAACACCATATATTTT. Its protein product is CASSLQGVGNTIYF.

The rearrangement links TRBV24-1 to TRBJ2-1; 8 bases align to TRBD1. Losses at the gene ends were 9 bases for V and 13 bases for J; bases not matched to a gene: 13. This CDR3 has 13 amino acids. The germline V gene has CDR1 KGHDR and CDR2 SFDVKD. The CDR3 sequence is CATSWASGTGQFF. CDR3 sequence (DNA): TGTGCCACCTCCTGGGCCTCCGGGACAGGTCAGTTCTTC.

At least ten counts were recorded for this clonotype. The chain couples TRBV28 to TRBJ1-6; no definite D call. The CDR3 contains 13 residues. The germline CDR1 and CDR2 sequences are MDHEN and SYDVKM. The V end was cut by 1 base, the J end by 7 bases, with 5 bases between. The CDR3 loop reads CASSLFVNSPLHF. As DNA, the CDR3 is TGTGCCAGCAGTTTATTTGTAAATTCACCCCTCCACTTT. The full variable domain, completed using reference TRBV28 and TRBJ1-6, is DVKVTQSSRYLVKRTGEKVFLECVQDMDHENMFWYRQDPGLGLRLIYFSYDVKMKEKGDIPEGYSVSREKKERFSLILESASTNQTSMYLCASSLFVNSPLHFGNGTRLTVT.